These 19 T cell receptor beta chains came from one sample sequenced in a study of blood T cells in healthy people across ages. A sample-barcoded 5' primer and a J-beta primer mix were used in a second PCR of roughly 6 to 12 cycles. Using its own MiXCR run on the 5' RACE reads, TCRdb lists one record per CDR3 protein. The data show 550,000 to 600,000 distinct CDR3 sequences, with around half seen just once and around 25% held by the top ten. Sequenced input: blood. Receptors originate from a man older than 75 in good health.

This clonotype showed up just a few times. This chain joins TRBV5-1 and TRBJ1-1; no clear D. CDR3 length: 15 amino acids. Germline lookup yields CDR1 SGHRS and CDR2 YFSETQ. V was clipped by 0 bases and J by 1 base, with 10 bases between them. The CDR3 DNA is TGCGCCAGCAGCTTGGCCGGGATGGAGAACACTGAAGCTTTCTTT. The encoded protein is CASSLAGMENTEAFF.

This clonotype was detected a few times. The chain recombines TRBV2 with TRBJ1-2; D is possibly TRBD1 (6 bases). The CDR3 spans 13 residues. The ends were cut back, 5 bases at V and 7 bases at J, with 14 bases in the middle. The germline CDR1 and CDR2 sequences are SNHLY and FYNNEI. CDR3 residues: CASSPSPRGGYTF. In nucleotides, the CDR3 is TGTGCCAGCAGTCCGAGCCCCAGGGGTGGCTACACCTTC.

The V gene is TRBV6-2 or TRBV6-3, the J gene TRBJ2-7, with 9 bases aligning to TRBD1. The germline gives CDR1 MNHEY, CDR2 SVGEGT. The CDR3 sequence is 14 residues long. Losses at the gene ends were 6 bases for V and 3 bases for J; bases not matched to a gene: 6. The CDR3 DNA reads as TGTGCCAGCAGAATAAGGACAGGGGACTACGAGCAGTACTTC. This gives the protein CASRIRTGDYEQYF.

The chain employs TRBV7-9 and TRBJ1-1; a weak D match, TRBD1 (6 bases). V lost 2 bases to trimming and J lost 0 bases, with 22 bases between them. The CDR3 consists of 19 residues. Germline assignment: CDR1 SEHNR and CDR2 FQNEAQ (reference sequence). CDR3 nucleotide sequence: TGTGCCAGCAGCTTAAGCCACAGGGTAGGTCCTACCATGAACACTGAAGCTTTCTTT. It is translated as CASSLSHRVGPTMNTEAFF.

This clonotype was found a few times. This chain links TRBV4-3 with TRBJ2-3; 7 bases fit TRBD1. The CDR3 consists of 16 residues. The ends lost 0 bases at V and 0 bases at J; junction bases unmatched: 3. Looked up from germline, CDR1 is LGHNA and CDR2 is YSLEER. The CDR3, as DNA: TGCGCCAGCAGCCAAGATACAGGGGCGAGCACAGATACGCAGTATTTT. This codes for CASSQDTGASTDTQYF.

This clonotype was seen more than once but under ten times. DNA for the CDR3: TGCAGTGCACCCGGGACAGGGCCCAATGAGCAGTTCTTC. Translation: CSAPGTGPNEQFF. V usage is TRBV20-1 and J usage is TRBJ2-1, with 9 bases that match TRBD1. The CDR3 extends over 13 amino acids. Germline CDR1 DFQATT, CDR2 SNEGSKA (reference sequence). Losses at the gene ends were 6 bases for V and 6 bases for J; bases not matched to a gene: 6.

Only a few counts were recorded for this clonotype. This chain connects TRBV29-1 to TRBJ2-1; TRBD1 aligns across 9 bases. The CDR3 spans 13 residues. CDR1 and CDR2 from the germline V gene are SQVTM and ANQGSEA. V gave up 2 bases and J gave up 9 bases; unmatched junction bases: 5. The CDR3 protein is CSVEITGGGEQFF. The CDR3 region has the DNA TGCAGCGTTGAAATCACAGGGGGCGGTGAGCAGTTCTTC.

Many counts were recorded for this clonotype. V and J are TRBV4-3 and TRBJ2-7, with TRBD2 identical over 7 bases. CDR3 length: 15 residues. The germline V gene encodes CDR1 LGHNA and CDR2 YSLEER. V shed 0 bases, J shed 0 bases, and the junction held 2 bases outside the gene matches. CDR3 sequence reads: CASSQEGGDSYEQYF. The CDR3 DNA follows: TGCGCCAGCAGCCAAGAGGGGGGGGACTCCTACGAGCAGTACTTC.

For this clonotype: One end of the junction fails to match germline, which may point to a read error. The chain joins TRBV7-9 to TRBJ2-1; D perhaps matches TRBD2 (6 bases). The CDR3 totals 14 residues. Germline CDR1 and CDR2: SEHNR and FQNEAQ (reference sequence). The CDR3 loop is CASGGQGSYNEQVF. DNA for the CDR3: TGTGCCAGCGGAGGGCAGGGATCCTACAATGAGCAGGTCTTC.

As for this clonotype: At one end the junction does not follow the germline gene, possibly because of a read error. The V call is TRBV6-5, the J call TRBJ2-5, with D perhaps TRBD1 or TRBD2 (5 bases each). Per germline, CDR1 MNHEY and CDR2 SVGAGI. This CDR3 has 13 residues. The DNA of the CDR3 is TGTGCCAGCAGTTATACGGGGCGCGAGACCCACTACTTC. Amino acid sequence: CASSYTGRETHYF.

This clonotype came up a few times. This sequence joins TRBV6-6 and TRBJ2-1; D tentatively fits TRBD1 or TRBD2 (5 bases each). Trimming pared 6 bases from V and 6 bases from J, leaving 12 bases between. In germline, CDR1 is MNHNY, CDR2 SVGAGI (reference sequence). The CDR3 runs 13 residues. CDR3 region: CASRRGAINEQFF. In nucleotides, the CDR3 is TGTGCCAGCAGACGGGGCGCGATCAATGAGCAGTTCTTC.

V usage is TRBV18 and J usage is TRBJ2-7; D is perhaps TRBD1 or TRBD2 (5 bases each). There are 15 residues in the CDR3. V lost 0 bases and J lost 2, with 11 bases in between. Germline V CDR1 and CDR2: KGHSH, LQKENI. The CDR3 DNA is TGTGCCAGCTCACCACCGACCGGGGACCCCTACGAGCAGTACTTC. It is translated as CASSPPTGDPYEQYF.

V is TRBV6-5 and J is TRBJ2-2, with unresolved D. Germline CDR1 reads MNHEY; CDR2 reads SVGAGI. This CDR3 spans 13 amino acids. V was trimmed by 7 bases and J by 0 bases, leaving 6 bases between them. CDR3 in DNA: TGTGCCAGCACCAGTACGAACACCGGGGAGCTGTTTTTT. Amino acid sequence: CASTSTNTGELFF.

The chain is built from TRBV7-2 and TRBJ2-7; D is undetermined. This CDR3 contains 12 residues. Germline values: CDR1 SGHTA, CDR2 FQGNSA. Trimming removed 3 bases from V and 3 bases from J, with 6 bases in between. CDR3 amino acids: CASSLVDYEQYF. In DNA form, the CDR3 reads TGTGCCAGCAGCTTGGTAGACTACGAGCAGTACTTC.

The chain has TRBV28 and TRBJ2-7, with D unresolved. The germline V gene has CDR1 MDHEN and CDR2 SYDVKM. The CDR3 is made up of 17 amino acids. Deletions cut 5 bases from V and 5 bases from J, with 25 bases between. The CDR3 DNA reads TGTGCCAGCAGTGTCCCTCTGGCCACCGTTGTGAAGAACGAGCAGTACTTC. Amino acid sequence: CASSVPLATVVKNEQYF.

As regards this clonotype: The germline gene is not matched at one end of the junction; a read error may be the cause. This chain uses TRBV7-7 with TRBJ2-1; TRBD1 is a possible D gene (6 bases). The J call may be wrong; the DNA end is better matched by TRBJ2-7. The CDR3 has 18 amino acids. Germline V gene data show CDR1 as SSHAT and CDR2 as FNYEAQ (reference sequence). CDR3 amino acids: CASSLDFPGRGSYNEQYF. DNA for the CDR3: TGTGCTAGCAGCTTAGATTTCCCAGGCAGGGGTTCCTACAATGAGCAGTACTTC.

This clonotype was detected only a few times. This sequence joins TRBV6-4 and TRBJ2-5; D might be TRBD2 (5 bases). The DNA matches TRBJ2-7 better at its end, which makes the J call doubtful. Germline V gene data show CDR1 as MRHNA and CDR2 as SNTAGT. The CDR3 is made up of 15 amino acids. The CDR3 DNA sequence: TGTGCCAGCACCCGGAGGACTCCCCTACCGTACGAGCAGTACTTC. This sequence encodes CASTRRTPLPYEQYF.

This clonotype has a handful of counts. The junction shows a germline mismatch at one end, possibly a read error. The rearrangement joins TRBV7-9 to TRBJ1-1, with D possibly matching TRBD1 (5 bases). The germline CDR1 and CDR2 sequences are SEHNR and FQNEAQ (reference sequence). This CDR3 is built from 14 residues. CDR3 bases: TGTGCCAGCAGCCTAGCAGGGTGGGAGACTGAAGCTTTCTTT. It specifies CASSLAGWETEAFF. Supplemented by reference TRBV7-9 and TRBJ1-1, the full variable domain reads DTGVSQNPRHKITKRGQNVTFRCDPISEHNRLYWYRQTLGQGPEFLTYFQNEAQLEKSRLLSDRFSAERPKGSFSTLEIQRTEQGDSAMYLCASSLAGWETEAFFGQGTRLTVV.

V is TRBV7-9 and J is TRBJ2-1; 8 bases agree with TRBD1. The V segment lost 3 bases and the J segment 8 bases; nucleotides outside the gene matches: 12. Germline loops: CDR1 SEHNR, CDR2 FQNEAQ (reference sequence). The CDR3 spans 16 residues. CDR3 loop: CASSFSRGQGQDEQFF. In DNA form, the CDR3 reads TGTGCCAGCAGCTTCAGTCGTGGACAGGGCCAGGATGAGCAGTTCTTC.